The present T cell receptor (beta chain) was sequenced within a study of blood T cell repertoires in COVID-19. Study summary: Spain, Italy and the United States supplied samples that represented acute and convalescent COVID-19. Nucleic acid was either cDNA or gDNA, and it came from T cells, B-cell-depleted T cells, or PBMCs.

The V gene lost 1 base and the J gene lost 4 bases, with 16 bases spanning the gap. The germline V gene has CDR1 SGHAT and CDR2 FQNNGV. The CDR3 has 16 residues. In the authors' workflow: From reference gene primer amplification, estimates of nucleated cell counts were derived. Repertoires were generated with immunoSEQ multiplex PCR, while TCRdb's copy carries only in-frame clones and drops some. Clonal size and the V and J genes are those of that table, whereas D and trimming came from the DNA. The sample records roughly 360,000 clones, roughly 86% being singletons. The chain joins TRBV11-2 to TRBJ1-2; weak D call: TRBD1 (6 bases). The sequenced material came from peripheral blood. The clonotype comes from a human donor with acute or convalescent COVID-19. The donor label of this sample is uncertain. The chain's CDR3 is CASSLVSWTDIYGYTF. In nucleotides, the CDR3 is TGTGCCAGCAGCTTAGTTTCGTGGACAGATATCTATGGCTACACCTTC.